These 30 T cell receptor beta chains were all obtained from the same sample, sequenced in a study of Ad26.COV2.S vaccination and SARS-CoV-2 variants. The treatment is: approximately 18 received Ad26.COV2.S at low or high dose, single or two shots; five or six received placebo; per-sample allocation not given. Sample collection was performed on day 63 after the first vaccine or placebo injection. Assay: immunoSEQ multiplex PCR; the TCRdb copy retains only in-frame clones and omits some. The table records more than 300,000 clones, 70% to 90% of them present only once. The sequencing used peripheral blood, collected in a trial of Ad26.COV2.S vaccine versus placebo. All receptors derive from a person aged 18 to 65 who received the Ad26.COV2.S COVID-19 vaccine or a placebo.

The CDR3 loop reads CASSQEIWTSPKDEQFF. The CDR3 DNA follows: TGCGCCAGCAGCCAAGAAATTTGGACTAGCCCTAAGGATGAGCAGTTCTTC. The chain couples TRBV4-3 to TRBJ2-1; TRBD2 agrees at 8 bases. The CDR3 loop spans 17 amino acids. Per the germline V gene, CDR1 is LGHNA and CDR2 is YSLEER. With V trimmed by 0 bases and J by 8 bases, 12 bases remained unmatched.

The chain links TRBV29-1 to TRBJ2-3; unclear D gene. The CDR3 is 10 amino acids. Germline V gene sequence: CDR1 SQVTM, CDR2 ANQGSEA. The V end was cut by 8 bases, the J end by 2 bases, with 5 bases between. CDR3 protein: CSTDTDTQYF. The CDR3 region has the DNA TGCAGCACAGACACAGATACGCAGTATTTT.

This clone turned up a few times. The chain combines TRBV6-2 or TRBV6-3 with TRBJ1-1; D is possibly TRBD1 (5 bases). V was trimmed by 4 bases and J by 1 base, leaving 10 bases between them. Germline values: CDR1 MNHEY, CDR2 SVGEGT. This CDR3 is 14 amino acids long. The CDR3 sequence: CASSWETENTEAFF. CDR3 bases: TGTGCCAGCAGTTGGGAGACAGAGAACACTGAAGCTTTCTTT.

The gene calls are TRBV3-1 (or the pseudogene TRBV3-2) and TRBJ2-2; D not resolved. This CDR3 region has 17 residues. CDR1 and CDR2 (germline): LGHDT, YNNKEL (reference sequence). V was shortened by 1 base and J by 1 base, with 13 bases between the two germline ends. The CDR3, as DNA: TGTGCCAGCAGCCAAGGAGTTTCCCTTCGGAACACCGGGGAGCTGTTTTTT. Its protein is CASSQGVSLRNTGELFF.

The rearrangement links TRBV10-1 to TRBJ2-4, with TRBD1 matching 8 bases. The germline CDR1 and CDR2 sequences are WNHNN and SYGVQD (reference sequence). V was pared by 3 bases and J by 4 bases, with 2 bases of the junction left unmatched. This CDR3 is 14 amino acids long. CDR3 sequence: CASSDGQGKNIQYF. As DNA, the CDR3 is TGCGCCAGCAGTGACGGACAGGGTAAAAACATTCAGTACTTC.

The CDR3, as DNA: TGTGCCAGCAGCAGACTAGCGGGGGAATGGGAGACCCAGTACTTC. As protein: CASSRLAGEWETQYF. The chain recombines TRBV2 with TRBJ2-5; 12 nucleotides align to TRBD2. The junction had 7 bases not matched to a gene; V was cut back by 6 bases and J by 5 bases. Germline loops: CDR1 SNHLY, CDR2 FYNNEI. This CDR3 has 15 residues.

The chain joins TRBV9 to TRBJ1-3; D gene unclear. Germline values: CDR1 SGDLS, CDR2 YYNGEE. The CDR3 runs 14 residues. Trimming left V 4 bases short and J 4 bases short, with 12 bases between. This CDR3 is CASSLDGFGNTIYF. The CDR3 DNA reads as TGTGCCAGCAGCCTGGATGGGTTCGGAAACACCATATATTTT.

The V gene is TRBV11-2, the J gene TRBJ1-1; TRBD1 matches 7 bases. Germline loops: CDR1 SGHAT, CDR2 FQNNGV. The CDR3 has 16 amino acids. The ends lost 5 bases at V and 3 bases at J; junction bases unmatched: 12. Here the CDR3 DNA reads TGTGCCAGCAGCACGGTACAGGGGCGAGTGGACACTGAAGCTTTCTTT. It codes for CASSTVQGRVDTEAFF. Supplemented by reference TRBV11-2 and TRBJ1-1, the full variable domain reads EAGVAQSPRYKIIEKRQSVAFWCNPISGHATLYWYQQILGQGPKLLIQFQNNGVVDDSQLPKDRFSAERLKGVDSTLKIQPAKLEDSAVYLCASSTVQGRVDTEAFFGQGTRLTVV.

CDR3 in DNA: TGTGCCACCCAAGCCGCGGGGCTAACTCAGCCCCAGCATTTT. Translated, it gives CATQAAGLTQPQHF. The rearrangement joins TRBV19 to TRBJ1-5; tentatively, D is TRBD1 (5 bases). In germline, CDR1 is LNHDA, CDR2 SQIVND (reference sequence). Trimming removed 10 bases from V and 6 bases from J, with 19 bases in between. CDR3 size: 14 residues.

The table lists this clone with a few counts. The J gene is TRBJ1-6, the V gene TRBV14; no firm D call. The CDR3 loop spans 13 amino acids. Germline V gives CDR1 SGHDN, CDR2 FVKESK. V was trimmed by 2 bases and J by 11 bases, leaving 10 bases between them. CDR3 protein: CASSQLLGTPLHF. The CDR3 region has the DNA TGTGCCAGCAGCCAACTTCTCGGTACACCCCTCCACTTT.

This clone was seen just once. Other nucleotide sequences from this sample produce the same CDR3. The chain employs TRBV12-3 or TRBV12-4 and TRBJ1-2; no definite D call. This CDR3 region has 11 residues. The V end was cut by 1 base, the J end by 8 bases, with 5 bases between. As DNA, the CDR3 is TGTGCCAGCAGTTTAGGGGCGGGCTACACCTTC. It specifies CASSLGAGYTF.

The chain combines TRBV5-6 with TRBJ2-7; possible D gene TRBD1, 7 bases. The CDR3 has 15 amino acids. CDR1 and CDR2 (germline): SGHDT, YYEEEE. The germline V and J ends were trimmed by 3 bases and 6 bases, with 19 bases remaining between them. Here the CDR3 DNA reads TGTGCCAGCAGCTGGGGGGTGACAGGGAAGCGCGAGCAGTACTTC. This translates into CASSWGVTGKREQYF.

The rearrangement uses TRBV30 and TRBJ1-5; TRBD1 might be the D (5 bases). Germline CDR1 and CDR2: GTSNPN and SVGIG (reference sequence). Trimming shortened V by 1 base and J by 4 bases, and 11 bases separated the two germline ends. The CDR3 length is 14 residues. CDR3 in amino acids: CAWSGGGENQPQHF. The CDR3 coding sequence is TGTGCCTGGAGTGGTGGGGGGGAGAATCAGCCCCAGCATTTT.

J is TRBJ1-6 and V is TRBV4-3; a weak D match, TRBD1 (5 bases). The ends were cut back, 0 bases at V and 8 bases at J, with 14 bases in the middle. The CDR3 runs 16 residues. Germline CDR1 and CDR2: LGHNA and YSLEER. The CDR3 bases are TGCGCCAGCAGCCAAGAAAACGGACAAGACTATTCACCCCTCCACTTT. The encoded protein is CASSQENGQDYSPLHF.

The rearrangement uses TRBV5-4 and TRBJ2-1; 11 nucleotides match TRBD2. V dropped 4 bases and J dropped 7; count of bases not matched to a gene: 7. Germline CDR1 reads SGHNT; CDR2 reads YYREEE (reference sequence). The CDR3 has 15 amino acids. The CDR3 here is CASSPSSGGSNEQFF. The CDR3 DNA follows: TGTGCCAGCAGCCCTTCTAGCGGGGGGTCAAATGAGCAGTTCTTC.

V gene TRBV6-5 combines with J gene TRBJ2-2, with TRBD2 matching 10 bases. The V gene's germline CDR1 is MNHEY and CDR2 SVGAGI. The CDR3 runs to 14 residues. V trimming: 8 bases; J trimming: 6 bases; junction bases outside the gene matches: 6. DNA for the CDR3: TGTGCCAGCCAAGAAGCGGGGGGGCCCGGGGAGCTGTTTTTT. It codes for CASQEAGGPGELFF.

This sequence joins TRBV7-2 and TRBJ2-5; D remains ambiguous. In germline, CDR1 is SGHTA, CDR2 FQGNSA. The CDR3 totals 13 residues. V dropped 2 bases and J dropped 5 bases, with 9 bases sitting between them. The CDR3 sequence is CASSLSVAETQYF. CDR3 bases: TGTGCCAGCAGCTTATCAGTAGCTGAGACCCAGTACTTC. The whole variable domain, remainder taken from reference TRBV7-2 and TRBJ2-5, is GAGVSQSPSNKVTEKGKDVELRCDPISGHTALYWYRQSLGQGLEFLIYFQGNSAPDKSGLPSDRFSAERTGGSVSTLTIQRTQQEDSAVYLCASSLSVAETQYFGPGTRLLVL.

The chain carries TRBV9 and TRBJ1-2; 10 bases line up with TRBD1. The CDR3 is 16 residues long. V trimming: 3 bases; J trimming: 3 bases; junction bases outside the gene matches: 8. In germline, CDR1 is SGDLS, CDR2 YYNGEE. DNA of the CDR3: TGTGCCAGCAGCGAAGGAGACAGGGGGCGGCACTATGGCTACACCTTC. Translating it yields CASSEGDRGRHYGYTF.

The chain couples TRBV5-4 to TRBJ2-3; D might be TRBD2 (6 bases). CDR3 length equals 16 residues. V was clipped by 4 bases and J by 1 base, with 16 bases between them. CDR1 is SGHNT and CDR2 is YYREEE in the germline V gene (reference sequence). The CDR3: CASSPEGGVGTDTQYF. The CDR3 region has the DNA TGTGCCAGCAGCCCCGAAGGAGGGGTTGGCACAGATACGCAGTATTTT.

V gene TRBV11-2 combines with J gene TRBJ2-5, with D perhaps TRBD2 (5 bases). CDR1 is SGHAT, CDR2 FQNNGV, per germline. CDR3 length: 15 amino acids. The germline V and J ends were trimmed by 6 bases and 5 bases, with 19 bases remaining between them. This CDR3 is CASRPTASGQETQYF. CDR3 sequence (DNA): TGTGCCAGCAGACCCACGGCCAGCGGCCAGGAGACCCAGTACTTC.

This chain uses TRBV19 with TRBJ2-4; D possibly matches TRBD1 or TRBD2 (5 bases each). Per the germline V gene, CDR1 is LNHDA and CDR2 is SQIVND (reference sequence). Trimming left V 5 bases short and J 1 base short, with 21 bases between. The CDR3 consists of 18 residues. The CDR3, as DNA: TGTGCCAGTAGTCCTGACGGGGCAACCATTGGGGCCAAAAACATTCAGTACTTC. It translates to CASSPDGATIGAKNIQYF.

The chain has TRBV29-1 and TRBJ1-1, with TRBD1 as a possible D gene (5 bases). This CDR3 has 12 residues. V shed 2 bases and J shed 1 base, with 5 bases lying between them. Per germline, CDR1 SQVTM and CDR2 ANQGSEA. The DNA of the CDR3 is TGCAGCGTTGAACAGGGGAACACTGAAGCTTTCTTT. It codes for CSVEQGNTEAFF.

The chain joins TRBV6-5 to TRBJ1-5; 7 nucleotides agree with TRBD1. CDR1 is MNHEY and CDR2 is SVGAGI in the germline V gene. The trim removed 6 bases at V and 7 bases at J, leaving 9 bases unmatched. This CDR3 is 14 amino acids long. The CDR3 nucleotides read TGTGCCAGCAGATCAGGGGGTCCTGGGCAGCCCCAGCATTTT. Protein sequence: CASRSGGPGQPQHF.

This chain joins TRBV7-2 and TRBJ2-2, with D maybe TRBD2 (7 bases). Germline V gene data show CDR1 as SGHTA and CDR2 as FQGNSA. The germline V and J ends were trimmed by 2 bases and 1 base, with 14 bases remaining between them. The CDR3 runs to 17 residues. The chain's CDR3 is CASSLIGGAMNTGELFF. As DNA, the CDR3 is TGTGCCAGCAGCTTAATTGGGGGGGCTATGAACACCGGGGAGCTGTTTTTT.

The sample holds one count of this clone. This rearrangement joins TRBV15 to TRBJ1-4; D is unresolved. The V end lost 1 base, the J end lost 5 bases, and 5 bases lay between the germline ends. Germline values: CDR1 LNHNV, CDR2 YYDKDF (reference sequence). The CDR3 has 13 amino acids. This CDR3 reads CATSRAKNEKLFF. DNA of the CDR3: TGTGCCACCAGCAGAGCCAAAAATGAAAAACTGTTTTTT. The variable domain in full, with the rest retrieved from reference TRBV15 and TRBJ1-4, is DAMVIQNPRYQVTQFGKPVTLSCSQTLNHNVMYWYQQKSSQAPKLLFHYYDKDFNNEADTPDNFQSRRPNTSFCFLDIRSPGLGDTAMYLCATSRAKNEKLFFGSGTQLSVL.

V gene TRBV10-3 combines with J gene TRBJ1-1, with D possibly matching TRBD1 (5 bases). V gave up 0 bases and J gave up 1 base, with 12 bases separating them. Germline V gene data show CDR1 as ENHRY and CDR2 as SYGVKD. The length of the CDR3 is 16 residues. In DNA form, the CDR3 reads TGTGCCATCAGTGAGTCGTGGGGAGGGGCGAACACTGAAGCTTTCTTT. It translates to CAISESWGGANTEAFF.

The V gene is TRBV9, the J gene TRBJ1-2; 9 nucleotides agree with TRBD1. The CDR3 consists of 16 residues. Germline V gives CDR1 SGDLS, CDR2 YYNGEE. Trimming at V came to 4 bases and at J to 8 bases, leaving 15 bases not matched to a gene. CDR3 residues: CASSPRQGGTVLGYTF. CDR3 nucleotides: TGTGCCAGCAGCCCCAGACAGGGGGGAACCGTATTGGGCTACACCTTC.

A word on this clone: The identical CDR3 is also encoded by other nucleotide sequences in the sample. The chain joins TRBV18 to TRBJ1-1, with D unclear. Trimming cost V 3 bases and J 0 bases, with 5 bases left between them. CDR1 and CDR2 (germline): KGHSH, LQKENI. The CDR3 extends over 13 amino acids. DNA of the CDR3: TGTGCCAGCTCACCGAGATTGAACACTGAAGCTTTCTTT. Its protein is CASSPRLNTEAFF.

This chain joins TRBV6-5 and TRBJ2-7; 7 bases match TRBD1. CDR1 and CDR2 from the germline V gene are MNHEY and SVGAGI. V was clipped by 0 bases and J by 3 bases; unmatched bases: 8. The CDR3 consists of 16 residues. The DNA of the CDR3 is TGTGCCAGCAGTTACTCCACGGACAGGCGGTTCTACGAGCAGTACTTC. This sequence encodes CASSYSTDRRFYEQYF.

This clone has just a few counts. The chain is built from TRBV7-2 and TRBJ1-2; tentatively, D is TRBD1 (5 bases). This CDR3 comprises 15 residues. From germline, CDR1 is SGHTA and CDR2 FQGNSA. The ends were cut back, 0 bases at V and 2 bases at J, with 10 bases in the middle. CDR3 protein: CASSLAFGANYGYTF. CDR3 nucleotides: TGTGCCAGCAGCTTAGCGTTCGGGGCGAACTATGGCTACACCTTC.